The 3 T cell receptor beta chains in this list originate from one sample, sequenced in a study of control samples from healthy donors and cancer patients. Repertoires were generated with immunoSEQ multiplex PCR, while TCRdb's copy carries only in-frame clones and drops some. The sample yields 130,000 or so clones, over 85% seen once. The sample consisted of PBMCs. The receptors originated from a man in his fifties or sixties with head and neck cancer.

The gene calls are TRBV11-2 and TRBJ2-5; D call uncertain. V lost 1 base and J 2 bases, leaving 11 bases between the germline ends. The CDR3 runs to 15 residues. Germline V gives CDR1 SGHAT, CDR2 FQNNGV. This chain's CDR3 is CASSLGGSQQETQYF. The DNA for the CDR3 is TGTGCCAGCAGCTTAGGGGGAAGCCAACAAGAGACCCAGTACTTC.

This chain links TRBV7-8 with TRBJ2-7, with 9 bases aligning to TRBD1. The CDR3 is 15 residues long. The germline CDR1 and CDR2 sequences are SGHVS and FQNEAQ. The V segment lost 5 bases and the J segment 1 base; nucleotides outside the gene matches: 6. The CDR3 DNA reads TGTGCCAGCAGCGCACTACAGGGGGCATCCTACGAGCAGTACTTC. Translation: CASSALQGASYEQYF.

This clone was seen more than once but under ten times. The genes are TRBV11-2 and TRBJ2-2; D gene ambiguous. The CDR3 is made up of 15 amino acids. Trimming shortened V by 0 bases and J by 2 bases, and 7 bases separated the two germline ends. The germline V gene has CDR1 SGHAT and CDR2 FQNNGV. The chain's CDR3 is CASSLEPLNTGELFF. The CDR3 DNA reads as TGTGCCAGCAGCTTAGAGCCCCTCAACACCGGGGAGCTGTTTTTT.